This T cell receptor (beta chain) was profiled in a study of cytomegalovirus exposure and HLA in healthy donors (dated by TCRdb to between 2016 and 2019). Looking at the study overall: An earlier analysis of roughly 630 of the donors reported approximately 270 Gb of sequence data and 117 million unique TCR beta sequences from about 200 million T cells. An early release that covered several hundred HLA-typed donors contained around 300 gigabases of sequencing data and tens of millions of unique TCR sequences. The genetic ancestry cluster associated with self-reported Caucasian donors included approximately 85% of the 300 to 400 genotyped donors. The study was designed to test whether signatures of past pathogen exposure could be identified by cataloging public T cell receptors. The T cell repertoires of several hundred subjects were profiled by immunosequencing and related to cytomegalovirus serostatus. Along with the approximately 620-subject first cohort, a separate validation cohort of around 110 different subjects was used. The study combined high-throughput TCR immunosequencing, statistical association of individual TCRs with disease status, and machine learning to predict cytomegalovirus infection status. In a later analysis, previously published TCR beta repertoires from several hundred donors were re-analyzed and high-resolution HLA genotyping was added so that TCR occurrence patterns could be studied. Rather than using new phenotypic data, the later analysis identified candidate immune exposures from TCR beta sequences and from how often those sequences occurred across donors. To decide whether each TCR beta V gene segment behaved as functional or pseudogenic, an earlier analysis of several hundred of the donors relied on high-throughput TCR beta sequencing. Donor age, sex, ethnicity and CMV serostatus were compiled together with the repertoire data. A later genetic analysis used genome-wide SNP genotypes for about 65% of the roughly 670 donors, treating that subset as a discovery cohort. All discovery cohort repertoires had been generated on a single sequencing platform. HLA typing covered class I and class II loci at four-digit resolution. Typing coverage varied by locus: roughly 620-640 donors for A, B, C, DRB1 and DQB1; under 550 for DQA1; around 610 for DPA1; 450 to 480 for DPB1. A few DR-DQ haplotypes were handled as single units for association and clustering because linkage in the cohort was strong. Across some 400 genotyped donors of the cohort, an average of about 240,000 unique TCR beta nucleotide sequences per donor were sequenced, and roughly 18% of those sequences were non-productive.

Overall study outcomes, separate from this receptor: Across donors, most TCR sequences were observed very rarely, whereas some public TCRs were present in many individuals. V-gene and J-gene trimming of TCR beta chains was associated with a missense DCLRE1C variant in a later genetic analysis, and the association was replicated in an independent cohort. Because counts were too low, roughly 16 rarely observed V segments, including chromosome 9 orphons, were left out of the earlier analysis of over 550 of the donors. A later analysis associated 16,951 TCR beta sequences with specific HLA alleles at a false discovery rate of 0.05. Linkage disequilibrium might explain the correlated functional status among segregating V segments, but an unknown experimental factor could not be excluded. Most CMV-associated TCR beta chains appeared to be HLA-restricted in a later analysis, and the HLA associations seemed to be driven largely by CMV exposure. A cluster of highly shared sequence variants was judged likely to be a technical artifact of the sequencing pipeline. An earlier analysis of 587 of the donors showed that most TCR beta V segments appeared in productive rearrangements either about 87% or about 30% of the time, which broadly matched IMGT annotations. Because HLA typing was unavailable for some donors at each locus, only the typed subset was used in association tests. Some IMGT-functional V segments, including TRBV6-2 and TRBV6-3, could not be distinguished by the 87-base-pair reads and were therefore excluded. According to a later genetic analysis, donors in an Asian-associated ancestry cluster had fewer N-insertions in productive TCRs than the approximately 650-donor mean. When HLA alleles, especially DR and DQ, strongly co-occurred, TCR associations were difficult to assign to individual alleles. In this cohort, only TCR beta chains were sequenced, and detectable features were limited by the absence of alpha or paired-chain data. The presence/absence analyses assumed that sequencing depth was roughly uniform across donors, and that assumption may not be true. Three of the identified cytomegalovirus-associated TCR beta chains were confirmed in vitro to be specific for cytomegalovirus antigens. The study gave a list of about 150 TCR beta chains associated with cytomegalovirus. Cytomegalovirus status was reported to be diagnosed by the classifier with high specificity and sensitivity in both the original and validation cohorts. A further reported finding was that TCR beta sequences accurately predicted the HLA-A and HLA-B alleles for most subjects in the first cohort. For the cohort, immune exposure information was limited to CMV serostatus. In a later analysis, HLA-associated TCR beta chains were found to be more clonally expanded and to have lower generation probabilities than equally common non-associated chains. According to a later analysis, parvovirus B19, influenza, CMV and Epstein-Barr virus appeared linked to several top co-occurrence clusters. The authors suggested that the approach could potentially be extended to other disease states and immunological phenotypes. In a later analysis, TCR association rates were found to vary across HLA loci, with the most associated TCRs seen for DRB1 alleles and the fewest for HLA-C alleles.

Preparation of the library involved the immunoSEQ multiplex PCR assay. For the multiplex PCR, a mixture combining 60 forward primers for TCR Vbeta segments and 13 reverse primers for TCR Jbeta segments was used. A multiplex PCR assay on genomic DNA amplified the CDR3 region of rearranged TCR beta genes. Amplified TCR beta libraries were sequenced as 87-base-pair reads on the Illumina HiSeq System. Per the source publication's procedure: A later analysis counted about 76 million unique TCR beta chains across the roughly 700 repertoires, and 10 million to 11 million of these chains were shared by at least two donors. To remove PCR and sequencing errors, raw reads were error-corrected and collapsed into unique sequences using a nearest-neighbor algorithm that merged closely related sequences. Alignment of CDR3 sequences to IMGT reference sequences was used to assign V, D and J gene segments. Each retained sequence needed at least a six-nucleotide match to both a V gene segment and a J gene segment. Rearrangements were classified as productive when the CDR3 lacked stop codons and remained in frame with V and J, and all other rearrangements were classified as non-productive. Following IMGT convention, CDR3 was defined as the stretch from the second conserved V-encoded cysteine to the conserved J-encoded phenylalanine. In an earlier analysis of some 550 of the donors, sequences lacking an unambiguous match to a single V gene segment were excluded. An earlier analysis of fewer than 750 of the donors called V segments functional above 56.7% productive rearrangements and segregating when the between-donor standard deviation exceeded 5%. A statistical classification framework was developed to diagnose cytomegalovirus status using the catalog of TCR beta chain sequences. A later analysis assigned V and J genes by comparing TCR nucleotide sequences with IMGT/GENE-DB human TR gene sequences. A later analysis assigned CDR3 sequences and most-parsimonious VDJ recombination scenarios with the TCRdist pipeline. In a later analysis, each TCR beta chain was defined by its CDR3 amino acid sequence together with its V-gene family, and reads lacking a unique V-gene family were excluded. As a way to deal with suspected cross-contamination and a sequencing artifact, a later analysis dropped 500 to 700 nucleotide sequences that were highly shared and had low generation probability. In a later analysis, a clonal expansion index for each public chain was calculated from normalized within-repertoire ranks of inferred template counts. Generation probabilities in a later analysis came from a VDJ recombination model fitted to out-of-frame rearrangements, and those results were checked against IGoR. In a later analysis, hypergeometric tests were used to score TCR-TCR, TCR-HLA and TCR-CMV co-occurrence, with a repertoire-size bias correction applied to TCR pairs. False discovery rates were estimated in a later analysis by permuting HLA or CMV assignments 20 times. In a later analysis, co-occurring TCRs were grouped using DBSCAN, with TCRdist sequence similarity added in when clustering inside HLA-allele-positive subsets. Repertoires with fewer than 30,000 or more than 120,000 public chains, plus five repertoires with anomalous nucleotide sharing, were excluded from co-occurrence clustering. The immuneACCESS repertoire file appears here via TCRdb, limited to in-frame rearrangements. These files lack a portion of the clones; in checked studies, under half of the deficit traces to unresolved V genes, and the cause of the others is not known. That table is the source of V, J and clone size, and D and trimming were worked out from the DNA. For this sample there are 100,000 to 120,000 clones; over 65% appear just once. The ten largest account for about an eighth of the sample.

In total, just over 650 healthy bone marrow donors made up the cohort. All cohort members were sampled while nominally healthy, although unrecorded immune exposures were likely present. The donor tested CMV seropositive, placing the donor among the roughly 300 seropositive members of the cohort. Every donor gave a peripheral blood sample, and the peripheral blood mononuclear cells from that sample were used for TCR beta sequencing. The Qiagen DNeasy Blood Extraction Kit was used to extract genomic DNA from the blood cell samples. In the case of this clone: Its binding antigen is unknown. No base-level quality is on record; no much larger clone is a single base apart.

From V the trimming removes 6 bases and from J it removes 8 bases, while the gene matches leave 6 bases of the junction unaccounted for. Looking up the germline V gene yields CDR1 MDHEN and CDR2 SYDVKM. Its CDR3 holds 13 amino acids, cysteine through phenylalanine. The retained sequence is limited to the CDR3, 39 bases, with the frame set at the first base. This sequence originates from a man aged 25-45 years in good health and CMV-seropositive. Material for sequencing was PBMCs. The sequence joins TRBV28 to TRBJ1-2, and 10 bases in between align with TRBD1. The CDR3 reads CASSAGTGEGYTF. The DNA reads as follows: TGTGCCAGCAGCGCCGGGACAGGGGAGGGCTACACCTTC.